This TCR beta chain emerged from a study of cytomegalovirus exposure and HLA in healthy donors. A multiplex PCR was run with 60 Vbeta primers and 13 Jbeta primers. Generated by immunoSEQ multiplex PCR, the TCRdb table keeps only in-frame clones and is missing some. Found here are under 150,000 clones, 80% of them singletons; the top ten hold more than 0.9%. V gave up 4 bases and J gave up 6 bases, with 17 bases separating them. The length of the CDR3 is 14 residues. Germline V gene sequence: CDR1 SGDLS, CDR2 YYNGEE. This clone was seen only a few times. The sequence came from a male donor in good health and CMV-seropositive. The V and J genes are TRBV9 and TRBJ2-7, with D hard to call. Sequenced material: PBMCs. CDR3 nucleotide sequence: TGTGCCAGCAGCCCTGGCGTCGGAGTTAGCGAGCAGTACTTC. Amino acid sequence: CASSPGVGVSEQYF.